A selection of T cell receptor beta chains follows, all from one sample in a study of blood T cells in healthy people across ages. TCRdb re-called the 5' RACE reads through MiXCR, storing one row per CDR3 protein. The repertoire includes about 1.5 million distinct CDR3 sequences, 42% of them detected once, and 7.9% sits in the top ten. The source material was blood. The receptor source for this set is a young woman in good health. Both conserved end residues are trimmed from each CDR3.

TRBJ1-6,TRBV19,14,ASSPLWSGYNSPLH
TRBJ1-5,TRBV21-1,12,ASGLWGLGQPQH
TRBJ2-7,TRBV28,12,ASRQDSALQEQY
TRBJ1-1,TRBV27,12,ASSFGQAGTEAF
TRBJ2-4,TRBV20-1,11,SAGGGAKNIQY
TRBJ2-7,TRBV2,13,ASSGTGTSGYEQY
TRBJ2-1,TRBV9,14,ASSVVTNPSYNEQF
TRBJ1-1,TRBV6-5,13,ASSYSAGMNTEAF
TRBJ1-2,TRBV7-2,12,ASSIVPGNYGYT
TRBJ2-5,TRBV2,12,ASSGAGQGETQY
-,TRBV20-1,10,SARRDQETQY
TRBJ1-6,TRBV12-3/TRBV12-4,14,ASSFGGSSYNSPLH
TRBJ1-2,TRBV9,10,ASSVDQGGYT
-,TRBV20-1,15,SARDPRQDPVLAEQY
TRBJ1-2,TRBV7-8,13,ASSFSGSTSSSYT
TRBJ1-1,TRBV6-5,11,ASSYRPYTEAF
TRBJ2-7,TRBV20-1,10,SVTLAGGEQY
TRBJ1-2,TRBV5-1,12,ASSFQGGQEGYT
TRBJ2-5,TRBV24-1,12,ATSDPQAGETQY
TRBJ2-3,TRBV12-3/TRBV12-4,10,ASTGNTDAQY
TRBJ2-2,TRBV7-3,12,ASSFDRAYGELF
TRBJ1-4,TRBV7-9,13,ASSPQGGENEKLF
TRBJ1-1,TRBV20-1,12,SARALQGGSEAF
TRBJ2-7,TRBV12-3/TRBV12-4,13,ASALGGSPSYEQY
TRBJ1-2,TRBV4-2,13,ASSFRGVDPYGYT
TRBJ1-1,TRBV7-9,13,ASSPRDSRNTEAF
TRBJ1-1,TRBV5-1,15,ASSSDRGLQKGTEAF
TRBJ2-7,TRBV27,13,ASSYKRGASYEQY
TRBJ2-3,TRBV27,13,ASSFRGLAGYTQY
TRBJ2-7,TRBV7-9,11,ASSTPDSDEQY
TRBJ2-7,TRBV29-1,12,SVPPGVATYEQY
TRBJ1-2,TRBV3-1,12,ASSPATGIKSDT
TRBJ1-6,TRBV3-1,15,ASSRIRTLTLNSPLH
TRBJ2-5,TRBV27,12,ASTIAVGGGTQY
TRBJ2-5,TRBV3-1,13,ASSHNGQGEETQY
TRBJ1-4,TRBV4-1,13,ASSPGTGGNEKLF
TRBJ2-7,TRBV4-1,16,ASSPGLAGGLSSYEQY
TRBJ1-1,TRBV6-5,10,ASLNGAARAF
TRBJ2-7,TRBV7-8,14,ASSLEGFGTQYEQY
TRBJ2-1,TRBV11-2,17,ASSPEGSGRALSYNEQF
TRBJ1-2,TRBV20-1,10,SASLPDEGYT
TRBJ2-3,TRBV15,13,ATSERAGLTDTQY
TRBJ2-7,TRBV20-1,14,RASGSNGVTRREQY
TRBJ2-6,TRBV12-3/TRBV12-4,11,ASSPTGANVLT
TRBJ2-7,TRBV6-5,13,ASSYSGLGPYEQY
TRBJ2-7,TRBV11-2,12,ASSLELKNYEQY
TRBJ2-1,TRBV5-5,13,ASSLGLPGATEQF
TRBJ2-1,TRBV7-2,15,ASSPGQGATVSGEQF
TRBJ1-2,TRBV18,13,ASSPAGIANYGYT
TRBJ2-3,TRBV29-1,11,SAYPAGADTQY